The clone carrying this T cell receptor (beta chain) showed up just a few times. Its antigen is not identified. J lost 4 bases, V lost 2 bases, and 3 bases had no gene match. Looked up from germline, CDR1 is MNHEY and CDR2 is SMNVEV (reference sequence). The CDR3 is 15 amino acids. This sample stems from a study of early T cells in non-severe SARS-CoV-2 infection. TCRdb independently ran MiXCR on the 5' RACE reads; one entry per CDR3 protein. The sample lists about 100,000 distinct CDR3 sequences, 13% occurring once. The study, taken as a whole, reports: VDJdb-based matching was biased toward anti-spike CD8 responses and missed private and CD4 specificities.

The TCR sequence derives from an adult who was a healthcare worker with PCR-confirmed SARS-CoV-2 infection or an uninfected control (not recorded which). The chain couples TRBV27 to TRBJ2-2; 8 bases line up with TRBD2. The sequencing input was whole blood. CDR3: CASSLQRGGTGELFF. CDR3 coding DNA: TGTGCCAGCAGTTTACAACGGGGGGGCACCGGGGAGCTGTTTTTT.